The 16 T cell receptor beta chains below come from one sample, sequenced in a study of T cells in tuberculosis. Assay: immunoSEQ multiplex PCR; the TCRdb copy retains only in-frame clones and omits some. The sample carries about 22,000 clones, approximately 97% recorded once. The sequencing input was PBMCs. Source of these receptors: a donor aged 10 to 29 with latent tuberculosis or without tuberculosis infection.

The chain carries TRBV6-4 and TRBJ1-1; 10 positions match TRBD1. Losses at the gene ends were 10 bases for V and 1 base for J; bases not matched to a gene: 3. The CDR3 covers 13 residues. CDR1 and CDR2 (germline): MRHNA, SNTAGT. As DNA, the CDR3 is TGTGCCACACGGGACAGGGGGAACACTGAAGCTTTCTTT. It yields the protein CATRDRGNTEAFF.

V usage is TRBV27 and J usage is TRBJ2-3; D is uncertain. This CDR3 region has 14 residues. V lost 6 bases and J 1 base, leaving 11 bases between the germline ends. The germline CDR1 and CDR2 sequences are MNHEY and SMNVEV (reference sequence). In DNA, the CDR3 is TGTGCCAGCAGGGTGGGCCTTGGCACAGATACGCAGTATTTT. Translated: CASRVGLGTDTQYF.

The chain links TRBV7-6 to TRBJ1-6; D uncertain. Deletions cut 1 base from V and 9 bases from J, with 7 bases between. The CDR3 contains 13 residues. Germline assignment: CDR1 SGHVS and CDR2 FNYEAQ. CDR3 coding DNA: TGTGCCAGCAGCTTAGATGGGAGTTCACCCCTCCACTTT. The encoded protein is CASSLDGSSPLHF.

This clone was recorded only once. V is TRBV19 and J is TRBJ1-6; the D is unclear. The germline gives CDR1 LNHDA, CDR2 SQIVND (reference sequence). The CDR3 has 14 amino acids. Trimming left V 4 bases short and J 7 bases short, with 11 bases between. Here the CDR3 reads CASSSGPGNSPLHF. Written as DNA, the CDR3 is TGTGCCAGTAGTAGCGGCCCTGGGAATTCACCCCTCCACTTT. Based on the CDR3 plus reference TRBV19 and TRBJ1-6, the full variable domain is DGGITQSPKYLFRKEGQNVTLSCEQNLNHDAMYWYRQDPGQGLRLIYYSQIVNDFQKGDIAEGYSVSREKKESFPLTVTSAQKNPTAFYLCASSSGPGNSPLHFGNGTRLTVT.

The chain joins TRBV5-5 to TRBJ1-2, with TRBD1 matching 8 bases. Germline trimming cut 4 bases from V and 3 bases from J; bases unmatched to any gene: 5. Germline V lookup: CDR1 SGHKS, CDR2 YYEKEE (reference sequence). The CDR3 runs to 14 residues. CDR3 nucleotide sequence: TGTGCCAGCAGCCTAGGACAGGGCCACTATGGCTACACCTTC. It encodes CASSLGQGHYGYTF.

CDR3 sequence reads: CASRTTVEAFF. CDR3 DNA sequence: TGTGCCAGTAGAACCACAGTAGAAGCTTTCTTT. The chain carries TRBV19 and TRBJ1-1; D gene uncertain. The CDR3 contains 11 residues. The ends were cut back, 6 bases at V and 8 bases at J, with 10 bases in the middle. The germline gives CDR1 LNHDA, CDR2 SQIVND (reference sequence). The full variable domain, with the rest looked up from reference TRBV19 and TRBJ1-1, is DGGITQSPKYLFRKEGQNVTLSCEQNLNHDAMYWYRQDPGQGLRLIYYSQIVNDFQKGDIAEGYSVSREKKESFPLTVTSAQKNPTAFYLCASRTTVEAFFGQGTRLTVV.

V usage is TRBV20-1 and J usage is TRBJ1-2, with D unresolved. Per the germline V gene, CDR1 is DFQATT and CDR2 is SNEGSKA (reference sequence). V lost 6 bases to trimming and J lost 5 bases, with 10 bases between them. The CDR3 sequence is 11 residues long. CDR3 nucleotide sequence: TGCAGTGCCCCAAGCCTTTATGGCTACACCTTC. It yields the protein CSAPSLYGYTF.

The rearrangement links TRBV25-1 to TRBJ1-1; D is perhaps TRBD1 (5 bases). The CDR3 runs 13 residues. Germline V gene lookup returns CDR1 MGHDK and CDR2 SYGVNS. V was cut by 5 bases and J by 5 bases, with 12 bases left in between. For the CDR3, the DNA is TGTGCCAGCAGTCCCAACGGGGGTACTGAAGCTTTCTTT. Its protein product is CASSPNGGTEAFF.

The V call is TRBV4-1, the J call TRBJ2-5; D may be TRBD2 (6 bases). V lost 2 bases to trimming and J lost 9 bases, with 13 bases between them. Per germline, CDR1 MGHRA and CDR2 YSYEKL. CDR3 length: 13 residues. Here the CDR3 DNA reads TGCGCCAGCAGCCAATTCACGTCGGGGGCCCAGTACTTC. Translated: CASSQFTSGAQYF.

V gene TRBV4-3 combines with J gene TRBJ1-5; D ambiguous. CDR3 length equals 17 residues. The ends were cut back, 0 bases at V and 6 bases at J, with 18 bases in the middle. From germline, CDR1 is LGHNA and CDR2 YSLEER. The CDR3 here is CASSQDRSGQVGQPQHF. In DNA form, the CDR3 reads TGCGCCAGCAGCCAAGATCGAAGCGGGCAGGTGGGTCAGCCCCAGCATTTT.

The chain couples TRBV19 to TRBJ2-6, with D possibly TRBD1 on 6 matching bases. Trimming removed 7 bases at V and 2 bases at J, with 15 bases between. The CDR3 is 16 amino acids. CDR1 is LNHDA and CDR2 is SQIVND in the germline V gene (reference sequence). The CDR3 nucleotides are TGTGCCAGTATTTTATCAGGGGTGCCTGGGGCCAACGTCCTGACTTTC. It codes for CASILSGVPGANVLTF.

The rearrangement links TRBV2 to TRBJ2-3; D possibly corresponds to TRBD2 (6 bases). The length of the CDR3 is 15 residues. The V gene's germline CDR1 is SNHLY and CDR2 FYNNEI. V was trimmed by 1 base and J by 3 bases, leaving 11 bases between them. The CDR3 DNA is TGTGCCAGCAGTGAAGGGGGACTCGGTACAGATACGCAGTATTTT. Its protein is CASSEGGLGTDTQYF. Combining the CDR3 with reference TRBV2 and TRBJ2-3 gives the whole variable domain EPEVTQTPSHQVTQMGQEVILRCVPISNHLYFYWYRQILGQKVEFLVSFYNNEISEKSEIFDDQFSVERPDGSNFTLKIRSTKLEDSAMYFCASSEGGLGTDTQYFGPGTRLTVL.

The chain recombines TRBV7-9 with TRBJ2-3; weak D call: TRBD2 (6 bases). Deletions cut 8 bases from V and 0 bases from J, with 9 bases between. The germline CDR1 and CDR2 sequences are SEHNR and FQNEAQ (reference sequence). The CDR3 runs to 13 residues. This CDR3 reads CASRAGSTDTQYF. The DNA for the CDR3 is TGTGCCAGCCGGGCGGGAAGCACAGATACGCAGTATTTT.

This chain links TRBV4-3 with TRBJ2-5, with 7 bases fitting TRBD1. V dropped 0 bases and J dropped 5; count of bases not matched to a gene: 3. The CDR3 spans 14 residues. The germline V gene encodes CDR1 LGHNA and CDR2 YSLEER. This chain's CDR3 is CASSQEPRGETQYF. CDR3 in DNA: TGCGCCAGCAGCCAAGAACCCAGGGGGGAGACCCAGTACTTC.

This clone was counted a few times. The gene calls are TRBV6-6 and TRBJ2-1; possible D gene TRBD1, 6 bases. V was trimmed by 4 bases and J by 5 bases, leaving 9 bases between them. Germline CDR1 reads MNHNY; CDR2 reads SVGAGI (reference sequence). This CDR3 has 13 amino acids. The CDR3 protein is CASSSRDNNEQFF. The DNA for the CDR3 is TGTGCCAGCAGTTCCCGGGACAACAATGAGCAGTTCTTC.

The chain couples TRBV9 to TRBJ1-2; 7 bases are a match to TRBD1. There are 16 residues in the CDR3. V lost 2 bases and J lost 6; bases outside the gene matches: 13. CDR1 and CDR2 from the germline V gene are SGDLS and YYNGEE. This CDR3 reads CASSVLLPGGRDGYTF. The CDR3 DNA is TGTGCCAGCAGCGTCCTTCTTCCAGGGGGAAGAGATGGCTACACCTTC. Combining the CDR3 with reference TRBV9 and TRBJ1-2 gives the whole variable domain DSGVTQTPKHLITATGQRVTLRCSPRSGDLSVYWYQQSLDQGLQFLIQYYNGEERAKGNILERFSAQQFPDLHSELNLSSLELGDSALYFCASSVLLPGGRDGYTFGSGTRLTVV.